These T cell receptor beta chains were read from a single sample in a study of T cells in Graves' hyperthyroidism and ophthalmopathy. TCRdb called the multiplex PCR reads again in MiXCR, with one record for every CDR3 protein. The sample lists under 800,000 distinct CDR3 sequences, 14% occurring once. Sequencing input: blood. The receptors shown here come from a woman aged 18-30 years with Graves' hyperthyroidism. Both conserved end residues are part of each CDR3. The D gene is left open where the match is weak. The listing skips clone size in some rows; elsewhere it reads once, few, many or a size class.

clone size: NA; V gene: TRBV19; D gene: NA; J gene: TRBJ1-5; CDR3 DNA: TGTGCCAGTAGTATTGAAACAGGAGGCATTGGGCAGCCCCAGCATTTT; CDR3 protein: CASSIETGGIGQPQHF
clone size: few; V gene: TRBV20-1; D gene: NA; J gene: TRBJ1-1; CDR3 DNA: TGCAGTGCTAGAGAGGGGGGGTACACTGAAGCTTTCTTT; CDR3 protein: CSAREGGYTEAFF
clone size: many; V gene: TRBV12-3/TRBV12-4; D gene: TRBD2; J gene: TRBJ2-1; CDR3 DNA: TGTGCCAGCAGTTTGCGGGACCCGGGAGGGCCAGAGAATGAGCAGTTCTTC; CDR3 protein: CASSLRDPGGPENEQFF
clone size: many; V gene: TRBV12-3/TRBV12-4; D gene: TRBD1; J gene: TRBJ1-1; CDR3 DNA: TGTGCCAGACTTAAAGTAAAAAAGTCCGGGACAGGGTTTCGGAACACTGAAGCTTTCTTT; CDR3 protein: CARLKVKKSGTGFRNTEAFF
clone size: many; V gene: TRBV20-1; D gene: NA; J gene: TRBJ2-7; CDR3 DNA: TGCAGTGCTAGAGATACAACAGAGACCGAGCAGTACTTC; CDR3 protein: CSARDTTETEQYF
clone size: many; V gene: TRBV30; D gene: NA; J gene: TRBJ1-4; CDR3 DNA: TGTGCCTGGAAACAGATGATGAATGAAAAACTGTTTTTT; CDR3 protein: CAWKQMMNEKLFF
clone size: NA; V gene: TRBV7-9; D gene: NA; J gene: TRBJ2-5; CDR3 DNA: TGTGCCAGCAGCCCGTATGAGGGTAGCGGAGCACAAGAGACCCAGTACTTC; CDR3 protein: CASSPYEGSGAQETQYF
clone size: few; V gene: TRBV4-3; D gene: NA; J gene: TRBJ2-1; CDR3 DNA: TGCGCCAGCAGCCAAGGGGGAGGTAGTAACGATGAGCAGTTCTTC; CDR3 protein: CASSQGGGSNDEQFF
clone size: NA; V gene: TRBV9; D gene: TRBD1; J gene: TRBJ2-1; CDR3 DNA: TGTGCCAGCAGCGTAGAGGGGACAGGTTATGAGCAGTTCTTC; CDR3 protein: CASSVEGTGYEQFF
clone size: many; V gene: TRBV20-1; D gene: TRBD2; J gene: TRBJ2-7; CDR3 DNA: TGCAGTGCTAGAGGGTATTTCCCCGGGACTAGCGGGAGGGCGTCCCACGAGCAGTACTTC; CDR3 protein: CSARGYFPGTSGRASHEQYF
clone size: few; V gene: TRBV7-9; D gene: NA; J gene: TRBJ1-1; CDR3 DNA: TGTGCCAGCAGCTTGGTTTCTGGCGACCTAGGGGCTTTCTTT; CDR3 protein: CASSLVSGDLGAFF
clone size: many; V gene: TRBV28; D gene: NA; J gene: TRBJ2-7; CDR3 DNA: TGTGCCAGCAGTTTCGAAGGACAGACGCTCCACGAGCAGTACTTC; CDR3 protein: CASSFEGQTLHEQYF
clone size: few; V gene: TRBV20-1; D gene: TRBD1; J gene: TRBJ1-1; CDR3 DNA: TGCAGTGCTCTCGCAGGGGGCGCGGGTACTGAAGCTTTCTTT; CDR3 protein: CSALAGGAGTEAFF
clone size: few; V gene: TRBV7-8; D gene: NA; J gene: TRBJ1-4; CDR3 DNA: TGTGCCAGCAGCCTAGGTTTGACAGGCGAGAAGGGAAAACTGTTTTTT; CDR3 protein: CASSLGLTGEKGKLFF
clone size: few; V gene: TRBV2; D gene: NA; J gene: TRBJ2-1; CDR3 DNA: TGTGCCAGCTGGGGCTCGGTTCAAGGCAATGAGCAGTTCTTC; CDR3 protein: CASWGSVQGNEQFF
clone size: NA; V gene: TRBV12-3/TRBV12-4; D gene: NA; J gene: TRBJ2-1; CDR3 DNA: TGTGCCAGCAGTTTTAGTGAGGGCAATGAGCAGTTCTTC; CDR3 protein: CASSFSEGNEQFF
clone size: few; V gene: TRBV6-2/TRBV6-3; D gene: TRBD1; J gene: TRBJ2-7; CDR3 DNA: TGTGCCACGGGACAGCTAAGAGACGAGCAGTACTTC; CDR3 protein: CATGQLRDEQYF
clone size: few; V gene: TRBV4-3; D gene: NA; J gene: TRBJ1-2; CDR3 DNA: TGCGCCAGCAGCCAAGCCCCCAGCCCCGGGCCTCTCTATGGCTACACCTTC; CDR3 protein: CASSQAPSPGPLYGYTF
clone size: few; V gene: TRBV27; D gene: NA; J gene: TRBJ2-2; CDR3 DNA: TGTGCCAGCCGTCCCCTGACCGGGGAGCTGTTTTTT; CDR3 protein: CASRPLTGELFF
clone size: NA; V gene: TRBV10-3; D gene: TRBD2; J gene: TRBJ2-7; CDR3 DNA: TGTGCCATCAGCGTACCGGGACTAGATTCCGAGCAGTACTTC; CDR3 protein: CAISVPGLDSEQYF
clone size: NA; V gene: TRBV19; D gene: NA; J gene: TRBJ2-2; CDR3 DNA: TGTGCCACTAGGGGCGGGGAGCTGTTTTTT; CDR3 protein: CATRGGELFF
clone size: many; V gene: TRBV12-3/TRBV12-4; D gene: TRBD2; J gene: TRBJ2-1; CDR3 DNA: TGTGCCAGCACCGGAGCGGGAGTATCCTACAATGAGCAGTTCTTC; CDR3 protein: CASTGAGVSYNEQFF
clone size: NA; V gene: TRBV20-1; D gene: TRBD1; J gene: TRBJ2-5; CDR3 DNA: TGCAGTGCTCTCAAGACAGGGGTGGAGACCCAGTACTTC; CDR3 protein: CSALKTGVETQYF
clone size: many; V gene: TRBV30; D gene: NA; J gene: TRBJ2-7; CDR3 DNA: TGTGCCTGGAATCAGGGGAGGACTAGTCGGTACGAGCAGTACTTC; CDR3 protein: CAWNQGRTSRYEQYF
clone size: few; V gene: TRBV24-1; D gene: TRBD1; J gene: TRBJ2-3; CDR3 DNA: TGTGCCACCAGTGATGCCGGGACAGGGGTGCGGGATACGCAGTATTTT; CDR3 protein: CATSDAGTGVRDTQYF
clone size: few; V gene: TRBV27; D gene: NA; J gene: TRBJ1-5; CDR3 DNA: TGTGCCAGCAGCGATATGGGGTATAGCAATCAGCCCCAGCATTTT; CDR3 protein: CASSDMGYSNQPQHF